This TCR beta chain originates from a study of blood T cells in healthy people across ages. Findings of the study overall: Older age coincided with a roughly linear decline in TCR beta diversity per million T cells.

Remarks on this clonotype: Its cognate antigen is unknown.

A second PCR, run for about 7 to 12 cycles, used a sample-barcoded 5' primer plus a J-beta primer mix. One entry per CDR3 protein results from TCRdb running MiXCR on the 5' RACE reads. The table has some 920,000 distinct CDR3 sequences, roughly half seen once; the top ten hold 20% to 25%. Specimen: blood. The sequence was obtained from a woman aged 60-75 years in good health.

As DNA, the CDR3 is TGTGCCAGCAGCCAAGCATGGGATTATAGCTACGAGCAGTACTTC. It codes for CASSQAWDYSYEQYF. This chain joins TRBV4-2 and TRBJ2-7; unclear D gene. This CDR3 comprises 15 residues. CDR1 LGHNA and CDR2 YNFKEQ come from the germline V gene. The germline V and J ends were trimmed by 1 base and 3 bases, with 13 bases remaining between them.